One sample yielded the 23 T cell receptor beta chains listed below, sequenced in a study of T cells in Graves' hyperthyroidism and ophthalmopathy. The source material, RNA transcripts, was used to amplify TCR beta CDR3 regions. In the first-round RT-PCR of the TCR CDR3, the HTBI primer set was used. TCRdb re-derived calls from the multiplex PCR reads in MiXCR, one entry per CDR3 protein. Among hundreds of thousands of distinct CDR3 sequences listed, around 15% were seen once. Sample: blood. The receptors shown here come from a woman younger than 30 with Graves' hyperthyroidism.

The chain recombines TRBV3-1 with TRBJ2-1; perhaps TRBD2 as D (5 bases). CDR1 and CDR2 from the germline V gene are LGHDT and YNNKEL (reference sequence). V dropped 4 bases and J dropped 0 bases, with 10 bases sitting between them. The CDR3 has 15 amino acids. CDR3 protein: CASSPLAYSYNEQFF. CDR3 nucleotide sequence: TGTGCCAGCAGCCCCCTAGCCTACTCCTACAATGAGCAGTTCTTC.

The chain carries TRBV19 and TRBJ2-1, with D possibly TRBD2 on 6 matching bases. Per the germline V gene, CDR1 is LNHDA and CDR2 is SQIVND (reference sequence). The CDR3 contains 14 residues. Trimming removed 4 bases at V and 8 bases at J, with 15 bases between. CDR3 DNA: TGTGCCAGTAGTAAACGGGAGAGGGCCCATGAGCAGTTCTTC. Translated: CASSKRERAHEQFF.

The rearrangement uses TRBV12-5 and TRBJ2-3, with 7 nucleotides matching TRBD1. Germline CDR1 is LGHNT and CDR2 is FRNRAP. This CDR3 contains 14 residues. V shed 7 bases and J 0 bases; nucleotides not matched to a gene: 4. The CDR3: CASATGQSTDTQYF. In nucleotides, the CDR3 is TGTGCTAGTGCCACGGGACAGAGCACAGATACGCAGTATTTT.

This clonotype was seen only a few times. The chain has TRBV7-3 and TRBJ1-2, with 7 bases lining up with TRBD1. V lost 3 bases, J lost 8 bases, and 6 bases stayed unmatched. Per germline, CDR1 SGHTA and CDR2 FQGTGA. This CDR3 spans 13 amino acids. The CDR3 DNA sequence: TGTGCCAGCAGCTTTGAGGGGGCACACGGCTACACCTTC. Protein sequence: CASSFEGAHGYTF.

This clonotype was found a few times. The chain uses TRBV29-1 and TRBJ1-2; perhaps TRBD1 as D (5 bases). CDR3 size: 11 residues. The germline gives CDR1 SQVTM, CDR2 ANQGSEA. Trimming removed 7 bases at V and 2 bases at J, with 8 bases between. The CDR3 DNA reads TGCAGCGAGGGGACGAACTATGGCTACACCTTC. Translated, it gives CSEGTNYGYTF.

About this clonotype: Just one base apart from a much larger clone, this may be a read error. This is likely a read error, given that the CDR3 carries no conserved phenylalanine or tryptophan at its end. V usage is TRBV11-2 and J usage is TRBJ1-1; the D gene is possibly TRBD1 (5 bases). The CDR3 sequence is 14 residues long. Germline V gene data show CDR1 as SGHAT and CDR2 as FQNNGV. V was pared by 7 bases and J by 0 bases, with 12 bases between. In DNA form, the CDR3 reads TGTGCCAGCACCTTGGGAGGGGTGAACACTGAAGCTTTCTTA. This codes for CASTLGGVNTEAFL.

In this sample, this clonotype turned up many times. One end of the junction does not line up with germline, which may come from a read error. The chain combines TRBV12-3 or TRBV12-4 with TRBJ2-1, with 10 bases identical to TRBD2. The CDR3 has 14 residues. CDR3 amino acids: CASSLAGVANEQFF. CDR3 DNA: TGTGCCAGCAGTCTAGCGGGAGTAGCAAATGAGCAGTTCTTC.

This clonotype was observed at least ten times. This rearrangement joins TRBV12-3 or TRBV12-4 to TRBJ2-7; 9 nucleotides align to TRBD2. V lost 8 bases and J lost 3; bases outside the gene matches: 17. CDR3 length equals 17 residues. CDR3 residues: CASGPRGASGDRYEQYF. CDR3 coding DNA: TGTGCCAGCGGGCCCCGGGGGGCTAGCGGGGATCGCTACGAGCAGTACTTC.

The CDR3 spells CASSPGTGLEAFF. CDR3 sequence (DNA): TGTGCCAGCAGCCCCGGGACAGGCCTTGAAGCTTTCTTT. This chain uses TRBV7-3 with TRBJ1-1, with 8 positions matching TRBD1. Trimming at V came to 5 bases and at J to 7 bases, leaving 6 bases not matched to a gene. Germline assignment: CDR1 SGHTA and CDR2 FQGTGA. This CDR3 has 13 residues.

As concerns this clonotype: This may come from a read error, since a much larger clone is one base off. The J gene is TRBJ1-3, the V gene TRBV18; no clear D gene. This CDR3 comprises 16 residues. Germline values: CDR1 KGHSH, CDR2 LQKENI. The CDR3 region is CASPPFMEGSGNTIYF. CDR3 nucleotides: TGTGCCAGCCCACCCTTCATGGAGGGCTCCGGAAACACCATATATTTT.

There are many counts of this clonotype. The chain has TRBV20-1 and TRBJ2-7; D is perhaps TRBD1 (5 bases). The V gene lost 1 base and the J gene lost 3 bases, with 28 bases spanning the gap. CDR1 is DFQATT, CDR2 SNEGSKA, per germline (reference sequence). This CDR3 has 19 residues. In DNA form, the CDR3 reads TGCAGTGCTAGAGGCAAAACCGACCGCCCGAGACAGTACCTCTACGAGCAGTACTTC. It yields the protein CSARGKTDRPRQYLYEQYF.

This clonotype was counted between two and nine times. The rearrangement links TRBV11-2 to TRBJ2-1; the D gene is possibly TRBD2 (5 bases). Germline loops: CDR1 SGHAT, CDR2 FQNNGV. The germline V and J ends were trimmed by 5 bases and 10 bases, with 24 bases remaining between them. The CDR3 totals 16 residues. The CDR3 region is CASSRTQSLVPIEQFF. CDR3 DNA sequence: TGTGCCAGCAGCCGGACTCAATCCCTAGTTCCCATAGAGCAGTTCTTC.

This clonotype has a count of ten or more. The genes are TRBV30 and TRBJ2-2; perhaps D is TRBD1 or TRBD2 (6 bases each). V lost 4 bases and J lost 1, with 19 bases in between. Germline V gene sequence: CDR1 GTSNPN, CDR2 SVGIG (reference sequence). This CDR3 is built from 17 residues. CDR3 amino acids: CAWNGGRISLNTGELFF. CDR3 nucleotide sequence: TGTGCCTGGAACGGGGGCAGGATCTCTTTGAACACCGGGGAGCTGTTTTTT.

This clonotype was seen a handful of times. The chain is built from TRBV9 and TRBJ2-5; the match to TRBD2 covers 13 bases. Trimming took 1 base from V and 5 from J; bases not matched to a gene: 5. This CDR3 has 16 residues. CDR1 is SGDLS, CDR2 YYNGEE, per germline. CDR3 coding DNA: TGTGCCAGCAGCGTAACTAGCGGGAGGGCCTTGGAGACCCAGTACTTC. It codes for CASSVTSGRALETQYF. The full variable domain, completed using reference TRBV9 and TRBJ2-5, is DSGVTQTPKHLITATGQRVTLRCSPRSGDLSVYWYQQSLDQGLQFLIQYYNGEERAKGNILERFSAQQFPDLHSELNLSSLELGDSALYFCASSVTSGRALETQYFGPGTRLLVL.

This clonotype was detected a few times. The gene calls are TRBV19 and TRBJ2-5; no reliable D call. Germline assignment: CDR1 LNHDA and CDR2 SQIVND (reference sequence). Trimming took 7 bases from V and 5 from J, leaving 8 bases between them. This CDR3 has 11 residues. CDR3 bases: TGTGCCAGTACCCCCCGGGAGACCCAGTACTTC. Translated: CASTPRETQYF.

This chain links TRBV29-1 with TRBJ2-5; 7 positions agree with TRBD1. After removal of 0 bases from V and 4 bases from J, the junction contained 11 bases not matched to a gene. Germline CDR1 and CDR2: SQVTM and ANQGSEA. CDR3 length: 16 amino acids. The CDR3 sequence is CSVEDRRGSSGETQYF. DNA for the CDR3: TGCAGCGTTGAAGATCGCAGGGGGTCGTCGGGAGAGACCCAGTACTTC.

V usage is TRBV7-3 and J usage is TRBJ2-1; 10 nucleotides match TRBD2. The CDR3 contains 17 residues. Germline values: CDR1 SGHTA, CDR2 FQGTGA. With V trimmed by 2 bases and J by 2 bases, 6 bases remained unmatched. The CDR3 nucleotides are TGTGCCAGCAGCTTAGGGGATAGCGGGGGGACCTACAATGAGCAGTTCTTC. It translates to CASSLGDSGGTYNEQFF.

This clonotype has more than one count but fewer than ten. The gene calls are TRBV25-1 and TRBJ2-5; D not resolved. The CDR3 loop spans 17 amino acids. Trimming shortened V by 1 base and J by 4 bases, and 19 bases separated the two germline ends. Germline lookup yields CDR1 MGHDK and CDR2 SYGVNS. CDR3 bases: TGTGCCAGCAGTGAATTGGGAATCCAGGAGATTGTAGAGACCCAGTACTTC. It is translated as CASSELGIQEIVETQYF.

This clonotype was observed at least ten times. V gene TRBV7-9 combines with J gene TRBJ2-7; 9 nucleotides match TRBD1. Germline V CDR1 and CDR2: SEHNR, FQNEAQ (reference sequence). V shed 3 bases, J shed 3 bases, and the junction held 6 bases outside the gene matches. CDR3 length equals 15 residues. CDR3 sequence (DNA): TGTGCCAGCAGCTTGACGGGGACAGGGCGCTACGAGCAGTACTTC. Protein: CASSLTGTGRYEQYF.

The CDR3, as DNA: TGTGCCAGCAGTACGCCGAATAGAGGCGAGCAGTACTTC. As protein: CASSTPNRGEQYF. The chain uses TRBV28 and TRBJ2-7; D unresolved. Trimming cost V 5 bases and J 6 bases, with 14 bases left between them. This CDR3 has 13 residues. CDR1 and CDR2 from the germline V gene are MDHEN and SYDVKM.

The rearrangement links TRBV20-1 to TRBJ2-3; D gene unclear. CDR1 and CDR2 (germline): DFQATT, SNEGSKA (reference sequence). Trimming removed 2 bases at V and 6 bases at J, with 12 bases between. The length of the CDR3 is 13 residues. This chain's CDR3 is CSARRRGFDTQYF. The CDR3 DNA sequence: TGCAGTGCTAGACGGAGAGGATTTGATACGCAGTATTTT.

This clonotype was seen a handful of times. The chain carries TRBV27 and TRBJ2-7; possible D gene TRBD1, 6 bases. V lost 8 bases and J 3 bases, leaving 14 bases between the germline ends. Germline loops: CDR1 MNHEY, CDR2 SMNVEV (reference sequence). The CDR3 runs to 13 residues. The CDR3 region has the DNA TGTGCCAGCGGACCCCGGACAGACTACGAGCAGTACTTC. Its protein is CASGPRTDYEQYF.

This clonotype was seen many times. The chain employs TRBV28 and TRBJ1-1; D not resolved. V was cut by 7 bases and J by 7 bases, with 13 bases left in between. This CDR3 is 12 amino acids long. Germline CDR1 is MDHEN and CDR2 is SYDVKM. As DNA, the CDR3 is TGTGCCAGCATTAAAACGTATAGTGAAGCTTTCTTT. This encodes CASIKTYSEAFF.